Sequencing of this T cell receptor (beta chain) was carried out in a study of Ad26.COV2.S vaccination and SARS-CoV-2 variants. The treatment was: some 19 received Ad26.COV2.S at low or high dose, single or two shots; about 5 received placebo; per-sample allocation not given. Following the first vaccine or placebo injection, samples were taken on day 63. Spike of the Wuhan-strain SARS-CoV-2 was expressed by an Ad26 vector, which formed the vaccine. Data came from immunoSEQ multiplex PCR; TCRdb stores just in-frame clones and leaves some out. The table shows fewer than 800,000 clones, with 80% to 90% occurring only once. V shed 2 bases and J shed 6 bases, with 14 bases lying between them. Germline V gives CDR1 MNHNS, CDR2 SASEGT. The CDR3 runs 15 residues. Concerning this clone itself: Antigen specificity is unknown.

Study results and caveats: Non-spike TCR breadth showed similarity between vaccine and placebo recipients.

The sequenced sample was peripheral blood, obtained in a trial of Ad26.COV2.S vaccine versus placebo. This clonotype was sampled from a person between 18 and 59 years old who received the Ad26.COV2.S COVID-19 vaccine or a placebo. J is TRBJ2-1 and V is TRBV6-1, with D perhaps matching TRBD1 (6 bases). DNA of the CDR3: TGTGCCAGCAGTGAACAAGTCTGGGGGCTCAATGAGCAGTTCTTC. Its translation: CASSEQVWGLNEQFF.